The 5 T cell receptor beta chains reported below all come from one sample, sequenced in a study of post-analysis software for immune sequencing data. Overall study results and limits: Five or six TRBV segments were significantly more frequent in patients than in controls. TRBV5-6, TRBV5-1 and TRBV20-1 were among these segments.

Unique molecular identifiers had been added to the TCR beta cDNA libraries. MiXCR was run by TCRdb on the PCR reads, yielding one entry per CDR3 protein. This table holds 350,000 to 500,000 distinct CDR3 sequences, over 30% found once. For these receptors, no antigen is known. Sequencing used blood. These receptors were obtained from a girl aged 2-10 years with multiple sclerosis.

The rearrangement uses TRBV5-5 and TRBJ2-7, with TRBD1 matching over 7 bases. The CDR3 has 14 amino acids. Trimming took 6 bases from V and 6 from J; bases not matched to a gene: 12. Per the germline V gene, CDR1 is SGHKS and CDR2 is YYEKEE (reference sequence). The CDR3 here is CASIGTVGTSEQYF. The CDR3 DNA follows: TGTGCCAGCATCGGGACAGTTGGGACCAGCGAGCAGTACTTC.

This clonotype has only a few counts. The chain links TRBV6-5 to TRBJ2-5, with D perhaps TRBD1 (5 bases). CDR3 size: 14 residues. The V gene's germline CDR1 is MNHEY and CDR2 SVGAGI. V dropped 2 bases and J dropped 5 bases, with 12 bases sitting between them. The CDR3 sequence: CASSYVRGQETQYF. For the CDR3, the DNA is TGTGCCAGCAGTTACGTTAGGGGCCAGGAGACCCAGTACTTC.

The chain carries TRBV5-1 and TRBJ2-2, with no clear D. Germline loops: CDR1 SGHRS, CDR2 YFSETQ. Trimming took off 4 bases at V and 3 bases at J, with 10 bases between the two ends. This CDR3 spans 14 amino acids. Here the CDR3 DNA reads TGCGCCAGCAGCACGGGTGGATACACCGGGGAGCTGTTTTTT. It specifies CASSTGGYTGELFF.

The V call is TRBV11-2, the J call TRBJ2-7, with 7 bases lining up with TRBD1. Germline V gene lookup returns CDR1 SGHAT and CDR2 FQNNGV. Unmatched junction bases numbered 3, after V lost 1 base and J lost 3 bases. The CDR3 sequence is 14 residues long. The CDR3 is CASSLGQGHYEQYF. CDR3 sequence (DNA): TGTGCCAGCAGCTTAGGACAGGGACACTACGAGCAGTACTTC.

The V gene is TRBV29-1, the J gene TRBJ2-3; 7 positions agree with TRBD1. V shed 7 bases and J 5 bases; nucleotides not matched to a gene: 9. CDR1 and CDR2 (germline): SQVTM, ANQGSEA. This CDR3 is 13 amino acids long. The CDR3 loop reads CSGAGTEIDTQYF. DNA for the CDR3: TGCAGCGGAGCCGGGACAGAAATAGATACGCAGTATTTT.